The 9 T cell receptor beta chains below all came from one sample that was sequenced in a study of T cell clonotyping in hematopoietic cell transplantation. Time point described: recipient sample about 28 days before transplant, after cytoreduction. TCRdb keeps only in-frame clones here, not all; method: immunoSEQ multiplex PCR. The table records 35,000 to 50,000 clones, around 84% of them present only once. The source material was peripheral blood mononuclear cells, sampled before stem cell transplant. These TCRs come from a man between 60 and 75 years old with acute myeloid leukemia. Some clones in this sample may be carry-over from other donors' samples.

The chain carries TRBV5-1 and TRBJ1-3; no definite D call. The CDR3 totals 16 residues. The V end was cut by 4 bases, the J end by 2 bases, with 16 bases between. The germline gives CDR1 SGHRS, CDR2 YFSETQ. CDR3 nucleotide sequence: TGCGCCAGCAGCCGTACGATCGTGGGGACTGGAAACACCATATATTTT. As protein: CASSRTIVGTGNTIYF.

The chain combines TRBV11-2 with TRBJ2-5, with a possible D match to TRBD2 (5 bases). The germline gives CDR1 SGHAT, CDR2 FQNNGV. The ends were cut back, 1 base at V and 1 base at J, with 10 bases in the middle. The CDR3 totals 15 residues. CDR3 sequence reads: CASSLGSTTQETQYF. As DNA, the CDR3 is TGTGCCAGCAGCTTAGGGTCGACTACCCAAGAGACCCAGTACTTC.

The chain uses TRBV6-6 and TRBJ1-1; D is undetermined. CDR1 and CDR2 (germline): MNHNY, SVGAGI (reference sequence). Trimming shortened V by 6 bases and J by 1 base, and 12 bases separated the two germline ends. CDR3 size: 14 residues. The CDR3 coding sequence is TGTGCCAGCAGCCTAGGACGACGGAACACTGAAGCTTTCTTT. Encoded protein: CASSLGRRNTEAFF.

The rearrangement links TRBV28 to TRBJ1-2, with D unclear. CDR3 length: 12 amino acids. Looked up from germline, CDR1 is MDHEN and CDR2 is SYDVKM. V was shortened by 1 base and J by 7 bases, with 7 bases between the two germline ends. CDR3 protein: CASSLYVGGYTF. The CDR3 coding sequence is TGTGCCAGCAGTTTATATGTGGGTGGCTACACCTTC.

This chain uses TRBV2 with TRBJ2-3; D is possibly TRBD1 or TRBD2 (5 bases each). The CDR3 covers 11 residues. CDR1 and CDR2 from the germline V gene are SNHLY and FYNNEI. V dropped 6 bases and J dropped 8 bases, with 9 bases sitting between them. The CDR3 DNA sequence: TGTGCCAGCAGGGGGGAAGGTACGCAGTATTTT. Encoded protein: CASRGEGTQYF.

The rearrangement links TRBV5-1 to TRBJ2-5; TRBD2 might be the D (7 bases). V lost 5 bases and J lost 7, with 18 bases in between. Germline V lookup: CDR1 SGHRS, CDR2 YFSETQ. The CDR3 contains 14 residues. The CDR3 spells CASRRGGPRGTQYF. CDR3 in DNA: TGCGCCAGCAGAAGGGGGGGGCCCCGCGGGACCCAGTACTTC.

V and J are TRBV11-2 and TRBJ2-7; the match to TRBD1 covers 7 bases. The CDR3 sequence is 14 residues long. V was pared by 2 bases and J by 6 bases, with 7 bases of the junction left unmatched. In germline, CDR1 is SGHAT, CDR2 FQNNGV. CDR3 protein: CASSLTGETSEQYF. In DNA, the CDR3 is TGTGCCAGCAGCTTAACAGGGGAGACGTCCGAGCAGTACTTC.

A word on this clone: Compared with germline, one end of the junction differs, possibly owing to a read error. The gene calls are TRBV28 and TRBJ1-2; a weak D match, TRBD1 (6 bases). This CDR3 has 12 amino acids. CDR1 MDHEN and CDR2 SYDVKM come from the germline V gene. The CDR3 loop is CTSILRTDGYTF. The CDR3 nucleotides are TGTACCAGCATCCTGCGGACAGACGGCTACACCTTC.

The chain uses TRBV4-3 and TRBJ1-1; D unresolved. V was clipped by 2 bases and J by 0 bases, with 10 bases between them. The CDR3 extends over 15 amino acids. Per the germline V gene, CDR1 is LGHNA and CDR2 is YSLEER. CDR3 sequence reads: CASSQQPTMNTEAFF. CDR3 coding DNA: TGCGCCAGCAGCCAACAACCGACTATGAACACTGAAGCTTTCTTT.